This T cell receptor beta chain was sequenced for a study of T cell repertoires and HLA-DP antigens. Study as a whole: One stimulator alloantigen differed from self by one groove amino acid; the other by ten. Average DNA input: about 200 ng for CD137+CD4+ sorts, 1,000 to 1,500 ng pre-culture. The study's findings and limits: Against both alloantigens, CD137+ clonality was similar, about 0.39.

In the case of this clone: Its matching antigen is unknown.

The table came from immunoSEQ multiplex PCR; TCRdb's copy has only in-frame clones and leaves some out. Of approximately 86,000 clones listed, approximately 86% are singletons. The CDR3 has 16 amino acids. Germline V gene lookup returns CDR1 SGDLS and CDR2 YYNGEE. The V gene end was trimmed by 0 bases and the J gene end by 5 bases; junction bases not matched to a gene: 7. Untouched CD4+ T cells were isolated by negative selection, averaging approximately 98% purity. Input material: CD4+ T cells from PBMCs. The chain carries TRBV9 and TRBJ2-5, with 10 bases fitting TRBD2. The receptor's source is a man aged 45-60 years in good health and CMV-seronegative. The CDR3 is CASSVEVAGGQETQYF. The CDR3 DNA sequence: TGTGCCAGCAGCGTAGAGGTAGCGGGGGGCCAGGAGACCCAGTACTTC.